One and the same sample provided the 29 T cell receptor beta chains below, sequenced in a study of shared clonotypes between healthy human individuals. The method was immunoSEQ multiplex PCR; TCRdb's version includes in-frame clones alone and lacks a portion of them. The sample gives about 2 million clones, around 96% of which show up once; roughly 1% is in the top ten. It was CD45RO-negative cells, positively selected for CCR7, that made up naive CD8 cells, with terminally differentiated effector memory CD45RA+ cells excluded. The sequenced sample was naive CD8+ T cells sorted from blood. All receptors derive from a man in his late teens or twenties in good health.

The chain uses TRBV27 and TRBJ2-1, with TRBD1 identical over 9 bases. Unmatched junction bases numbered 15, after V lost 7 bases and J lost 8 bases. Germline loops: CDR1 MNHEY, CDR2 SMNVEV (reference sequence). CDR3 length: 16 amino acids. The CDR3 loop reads CASTSVGTGFLDEQFF. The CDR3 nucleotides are TGTGCCAGCACCTCAGTGGGGACAGGGTTTCTGGATGAGCAGTTCTTC.

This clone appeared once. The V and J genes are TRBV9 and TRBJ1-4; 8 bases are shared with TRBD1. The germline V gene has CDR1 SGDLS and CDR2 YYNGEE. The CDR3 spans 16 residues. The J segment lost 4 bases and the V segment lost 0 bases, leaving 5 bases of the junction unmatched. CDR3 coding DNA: TGTGCCAGCAGCGTAGGACAGGGGCCCTTTAATGAAAAACTGTTTTTT. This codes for CASSVGQGPFNEKLFF.

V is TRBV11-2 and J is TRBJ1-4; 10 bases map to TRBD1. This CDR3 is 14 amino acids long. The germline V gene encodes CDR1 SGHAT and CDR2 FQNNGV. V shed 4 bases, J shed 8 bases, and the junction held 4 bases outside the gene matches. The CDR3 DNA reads TGTGCCAGCAGCTCGGGACAGGGGAAGGAAAAACTGTTTTTT. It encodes CASSSGQGKEKLFF.

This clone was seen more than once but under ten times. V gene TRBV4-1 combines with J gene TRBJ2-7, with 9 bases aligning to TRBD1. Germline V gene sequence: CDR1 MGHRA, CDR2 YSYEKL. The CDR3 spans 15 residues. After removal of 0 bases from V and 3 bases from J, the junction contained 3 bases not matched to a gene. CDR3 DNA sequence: TGCGCCAGCAGCCAAGATGGGACAGGGTACTACGAGCAGTACTTC. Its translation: CASSQDGTGYYEQYF.

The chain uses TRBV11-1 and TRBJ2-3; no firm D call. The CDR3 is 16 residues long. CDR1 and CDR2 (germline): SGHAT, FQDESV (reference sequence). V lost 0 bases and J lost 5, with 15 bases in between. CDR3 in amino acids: CASSLAVTPLGDTQYF. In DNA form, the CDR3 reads TGTGCCAGCAGCTTAGCGGTGACCCCTCTTGGAGATACGCAGTATTTT.

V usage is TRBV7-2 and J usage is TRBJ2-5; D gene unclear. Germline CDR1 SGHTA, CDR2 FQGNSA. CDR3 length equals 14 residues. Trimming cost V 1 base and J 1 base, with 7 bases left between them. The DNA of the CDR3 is TGTGCCAGCAGCTTAGATGTGGTCCAAGAGACCCAGTACTTC. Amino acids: CASSLDVVQETQYF.

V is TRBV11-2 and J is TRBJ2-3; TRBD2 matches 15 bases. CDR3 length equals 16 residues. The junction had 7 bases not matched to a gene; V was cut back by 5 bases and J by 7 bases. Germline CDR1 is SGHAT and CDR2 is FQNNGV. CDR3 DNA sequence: TGTGCCAGCAGCGACGGGACTAGCGGGGGGACCTATACGCAGTATTTT. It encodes CASSDGTSGGTYTQYF.

The CDR3 spells CASSYSPGGELFF. DNA for the CDR3: TGTGCCAGCAGTTACTCCCCGGGCGGGGAGCTGTTTTTT. V is TRBV6-5 and J is TRBJ2-2; D is uncertain. Trimming removed 0 bases at V and 7 bases at J, with 6 bases between. The length of the CDR3 is 13 residues. Germline values: CDR1 MNHEY, CDR2 SVGAGI.

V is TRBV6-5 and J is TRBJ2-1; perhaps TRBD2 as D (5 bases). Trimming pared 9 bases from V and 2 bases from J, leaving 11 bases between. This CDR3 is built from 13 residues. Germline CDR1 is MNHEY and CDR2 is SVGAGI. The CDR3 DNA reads TGTGCCAGTTCCACTAGTGCCTACAATGAGCAGTTCTTC. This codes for CASSTSAYNEQFF.

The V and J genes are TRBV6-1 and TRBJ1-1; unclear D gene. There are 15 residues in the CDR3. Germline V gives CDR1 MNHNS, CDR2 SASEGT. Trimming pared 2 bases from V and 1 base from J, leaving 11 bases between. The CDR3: CASSEWPGSNTEAFF. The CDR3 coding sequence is TGTGCCAGCAGTGAATGGCCAGGTTCGAACACTGAAGCTTTCTTT.

The CDR3 reads CASSPRGVETQYF. In DNA form, the CDR3 reads TGTGCCAGCTCACCAAGGGGGGTAGAGACCCAGTACTTC. This chain links TRBV18 with TRBJ2-5; D might be TRBD1 or TRBD2, each matching 6 bases. CDR1 is KGHSH and CDR2 is LQKENI in the germline V gene. The V end was cut by 2 bases, the J end by 4 bases, with 8 bases between. There are 13 residues in the CDR3.

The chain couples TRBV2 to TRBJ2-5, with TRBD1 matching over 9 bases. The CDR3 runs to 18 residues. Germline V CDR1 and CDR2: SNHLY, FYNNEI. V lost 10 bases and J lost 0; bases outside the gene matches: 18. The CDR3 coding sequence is TGTGCCACCAGGACAGGGGCCGGAATCCTAACGTACCAAGAGACCCAGTACTTC. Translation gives CATRTGAGILTYQETQYF.

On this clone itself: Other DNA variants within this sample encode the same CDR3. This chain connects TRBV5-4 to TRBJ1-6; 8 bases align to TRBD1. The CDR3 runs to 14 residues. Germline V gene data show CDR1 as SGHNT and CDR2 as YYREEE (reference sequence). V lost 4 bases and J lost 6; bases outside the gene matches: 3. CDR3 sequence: CASSPDRGNSPLHF. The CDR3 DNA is TGTGCCAGCAGCCCAGACAGGGGTAATTCACCCCTCCACTTT.

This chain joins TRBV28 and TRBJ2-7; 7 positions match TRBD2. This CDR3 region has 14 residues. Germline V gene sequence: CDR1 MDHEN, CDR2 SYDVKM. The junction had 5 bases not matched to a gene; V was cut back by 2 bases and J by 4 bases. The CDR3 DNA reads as TGTGCCAGCAGTTTACGGGGGGTAGGGTACGAGCAGTACTTC. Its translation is CASSLRGVGYEQYF.

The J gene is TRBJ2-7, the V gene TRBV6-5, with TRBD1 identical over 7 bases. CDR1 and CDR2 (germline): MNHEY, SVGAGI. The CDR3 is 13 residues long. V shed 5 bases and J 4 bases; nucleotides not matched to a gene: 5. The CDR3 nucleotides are TGTGCCAGCAGTCCTGACAGGGTTTACGAGCAGTACTTC. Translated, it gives CASSPDRVYEQYF.

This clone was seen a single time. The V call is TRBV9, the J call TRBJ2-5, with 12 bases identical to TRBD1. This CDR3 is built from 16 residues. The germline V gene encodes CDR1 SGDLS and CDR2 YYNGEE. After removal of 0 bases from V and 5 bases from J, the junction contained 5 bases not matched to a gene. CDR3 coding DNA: TGTGCCAGCAGCGTAGGGGGACAGGGGGCGTTGGAGACCCAGTACTTC. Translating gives CASSVGGQGALETQYF.

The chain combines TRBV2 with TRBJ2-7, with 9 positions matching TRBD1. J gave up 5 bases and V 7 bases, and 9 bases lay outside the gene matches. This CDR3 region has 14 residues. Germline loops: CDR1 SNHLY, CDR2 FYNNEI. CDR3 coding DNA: TGTGCCAGCAAGCCCGGGACAGGGCCCCACGAGCAGTACTTC. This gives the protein CASKPGTGPHEQYF.

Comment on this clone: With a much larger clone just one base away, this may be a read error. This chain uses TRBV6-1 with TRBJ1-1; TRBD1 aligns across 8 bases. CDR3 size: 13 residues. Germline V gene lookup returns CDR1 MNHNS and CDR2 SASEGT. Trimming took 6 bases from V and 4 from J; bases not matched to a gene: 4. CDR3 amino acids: CASRRTGSTEAFF. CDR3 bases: TGTGCCAGCAGAAGGACAGGGAGCACTGAAGCTTTCTTT.

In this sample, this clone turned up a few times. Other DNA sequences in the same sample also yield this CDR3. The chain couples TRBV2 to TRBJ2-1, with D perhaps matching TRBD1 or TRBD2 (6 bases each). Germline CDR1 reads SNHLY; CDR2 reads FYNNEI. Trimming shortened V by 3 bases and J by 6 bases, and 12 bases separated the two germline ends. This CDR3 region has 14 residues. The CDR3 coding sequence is TGTGCCAGCAGTGACTCGGGGGCGGGCAATGAGCAGTTCTTC. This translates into CASSDSGAGNEQFF. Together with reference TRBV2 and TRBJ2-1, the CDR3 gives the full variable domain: EPEVTQTPSHQVTQMGQEVILRCVPISNHLYFYWYRQILGQKVEFLVSFYNNEISEKSEIFDDQFSVERPDGSNFTLKIRSTKLEDSAMYFCASSDSGAGNEQFFGPGTRLTVL.

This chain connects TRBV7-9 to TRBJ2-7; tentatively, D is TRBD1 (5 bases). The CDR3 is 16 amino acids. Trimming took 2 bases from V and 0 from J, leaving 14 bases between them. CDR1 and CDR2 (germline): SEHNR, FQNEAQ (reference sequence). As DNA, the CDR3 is TGTGCCAGCAGCTTACGTGACAGTCTTTTCTCCTACGAGCAGTACTTC. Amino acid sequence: CASSLRDSLFSYEQYF. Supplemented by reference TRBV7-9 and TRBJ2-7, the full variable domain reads DTGVSQNPRHKITKRGQNVTFRCDPISEHNRLYWYRQTLGQGPEFLTYFQNEAQLEKSRLLSDRFSAERPKGSFSTLEIQRTEQGDSAMYLCASSLRDSLFSYEQYFGPGTRLTVT.

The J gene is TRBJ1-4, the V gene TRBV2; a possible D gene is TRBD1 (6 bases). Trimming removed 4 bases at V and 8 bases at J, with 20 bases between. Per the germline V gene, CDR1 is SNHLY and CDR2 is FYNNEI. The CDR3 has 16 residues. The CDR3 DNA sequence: TGTGCCAGCAGTGGCCCATCCCCAGGGGAAGGGGAAAAACTGTTTTTT. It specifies CASSGPSPGEGEKLFF.

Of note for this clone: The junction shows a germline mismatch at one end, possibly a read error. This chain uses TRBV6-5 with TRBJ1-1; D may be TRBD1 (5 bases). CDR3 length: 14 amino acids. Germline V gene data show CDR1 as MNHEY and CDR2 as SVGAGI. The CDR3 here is CASSDSLGGTEAFF. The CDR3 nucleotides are TGTGCCAGCAGTGACTCCTTGGGGGGCACTGAAGCTTTCTTT.

This chain's CDR3 is CASSYSRDTGNTEAFF. The CDR3 nucleotides read TGTGCCAGCAGTTACTCTCGGGACACGGGGAACACTGAAGCTTTCTTT. This rearrangement joins TRBV6-6 to TRBJ1-1; the D gene is possibly TRBD1 (6 bases). Per the germline V gene, CDR1 is MNHNY and CDR2 is SVGAGI (reference sequence). There are 16 residues in the CDR3. V was cut by 0 bases and J by 1 base, with 12 bases left in between.

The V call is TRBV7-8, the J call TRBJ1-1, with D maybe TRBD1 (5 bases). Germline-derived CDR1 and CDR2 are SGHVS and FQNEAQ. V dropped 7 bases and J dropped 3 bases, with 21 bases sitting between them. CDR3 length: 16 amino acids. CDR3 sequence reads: CASINGGEGRDTEAFF. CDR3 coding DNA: TGTGCCAGCATCAATGGTGGAGAGGGGCGAGACACTGAAGCTTTCTTT.

The CDR3 reads CASRQTCSNYGYTF. The CDR3, as DNA: TGCGCCTCACGACAGACATGTTCTAACTATGGCTACACCTTC. The chain employs TRBV23-1 and TRBJ1-2; tentatively, D is TRBD1 (5 bases). TRBV23-1 is reported as an ORF; its role is uncertain. The CDR3 has 14 residues. Trimming stripped 11 bases from V and 0 bases from J, with 16 bases between.

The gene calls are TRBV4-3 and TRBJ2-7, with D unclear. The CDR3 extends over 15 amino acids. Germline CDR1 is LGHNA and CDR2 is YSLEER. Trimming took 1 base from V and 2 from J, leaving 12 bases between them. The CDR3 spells CASSQVTSSAYEQYF. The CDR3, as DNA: TGCGCCAGCAGCCAAGTAACCAGTTCTGCCTACGAGCAGTACTTC.

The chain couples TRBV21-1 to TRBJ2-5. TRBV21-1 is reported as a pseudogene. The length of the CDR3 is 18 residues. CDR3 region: CASSKILGDPHGKETQYF. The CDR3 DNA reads TGTGCCAGCAGCAAGATCCTAGGGGACCCTCACGGAAAAGAGACCCAGTACTTC.

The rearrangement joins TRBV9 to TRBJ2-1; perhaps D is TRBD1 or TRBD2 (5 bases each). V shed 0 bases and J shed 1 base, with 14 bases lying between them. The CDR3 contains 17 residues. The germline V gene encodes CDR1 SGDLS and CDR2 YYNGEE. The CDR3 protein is CASSVAAGTKSYNEQFF. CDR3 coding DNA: TGTGCCAGCAGCGTAGCCGCCGGGACCAAGTCCTACAATGAGCAGTTCTTC. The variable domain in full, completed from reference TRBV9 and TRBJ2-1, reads DSGVTQTPKHLITATGQRVTLRCSPRSGDLSVYWYQQSLDQGLQFLIQYYNGEERAKGNILERFSAQQFPDLHSELNLSSLELGDSALYFCASSVAAGTKSYNEQFFGPGTRLTVL.

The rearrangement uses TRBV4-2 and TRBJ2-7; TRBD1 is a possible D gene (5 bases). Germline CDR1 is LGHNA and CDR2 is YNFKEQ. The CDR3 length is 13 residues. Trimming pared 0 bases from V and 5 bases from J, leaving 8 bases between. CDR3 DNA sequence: TGTGCCAGCAGCCAAGAATCAGGGAACGAGCAGTACTTC. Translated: CASSQESGNEQYF.